The clone carrying this TCR beta chain counts as medium-sized by frequency. Its antigen remains unidentified. The sample comes from a study of T cell clusters in autoimmune cytopenias. Study-level results: TRB repertoire shifts in secondary cytopenia and chronic lymphocytic leukemia mostly reflected lymphoma, not autoimmunity. Exclusive TRB clusters were 2.5 to 3.5-fold more numerous in healthy donors than in active autoimmune hepatitis. Primary autoimmune cytopenia patients appeared to lack physiological T cell clusters present in healthy donors. No cluster-lack signature appeared between secondary cytopenia and chronic lymphocytic leukemia patients, apparently due to lymphoma masking.

TRB was amplified from roughly 0.25 ug of peripheral blood genomic DNA per sample. Looked up from germline, CDR1 is SQVTM and CDR2 is ANQGSEA. The CDR3 consists of 12 residues. TRB rearrangements were amplified by touch-down multiplex PCR with mixed TRB-A/B primers. Using the multiplex PCR reads, TCRdb records one entry per CDR3 protein without DNA. Its clone listing holds about 15,000 distinct CDR3 sequences. Material for sequencing was peripheral blood. The sequence came from a human donor with an autoimmune cytopenia or autoimmune hepatitis (not recorded which). The gene calls are TRBV29-1 and TRBJ1-2; without DNA, the TCRdb call of TRBD1 cannot be checked. The CDR3 sequence is CSVEGTESGYTF.